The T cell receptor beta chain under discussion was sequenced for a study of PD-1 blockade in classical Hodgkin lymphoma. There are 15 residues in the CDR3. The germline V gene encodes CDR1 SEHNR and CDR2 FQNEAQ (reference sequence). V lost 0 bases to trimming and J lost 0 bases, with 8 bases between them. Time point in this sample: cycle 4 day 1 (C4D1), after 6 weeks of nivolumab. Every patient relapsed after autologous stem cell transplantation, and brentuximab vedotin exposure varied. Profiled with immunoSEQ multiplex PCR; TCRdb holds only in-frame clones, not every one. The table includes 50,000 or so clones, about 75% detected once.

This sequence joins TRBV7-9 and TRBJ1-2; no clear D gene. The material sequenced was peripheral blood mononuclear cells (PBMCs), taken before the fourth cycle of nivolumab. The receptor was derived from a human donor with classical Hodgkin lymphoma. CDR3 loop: CASSLASGANYGYTF. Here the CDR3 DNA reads TGTGCCAGCAGCTTAGCGTCAGGAGCTAACTATGGCTACACCTTC.